This T cell receptor beta chain was recorded in a study of cytomegalovirus exposure and HLA in healthy donors. General study points: The likely origin of a cluster of highly shared sequence variants was a sequencing artifact. CMV antigen specificity was confirmed in vitro for a few CMV-associated chains.

Turning to this clone: No antigen is known for it.

PCR employed 60 Vbeta and 13 Jbeta primers. Only in-frame clones appear in the TCRdb table, and some are missing; sequencing was by immunoSEQ multiplex PCR. The data hold about 180,000 clones, with about three quarters observed a single time. Sequenced: PBMCs. The sequence derives from a woman aged 30 to 39 in good health and CMV-seropositive.

DNA for the CDR3: TGTGCCAGCAGCAATAAACAGGGAGTATATGGCTACACCTTC. Its protein product is CASSNKQGVYGYTF. V and J are TRBV5-4 and TRBJ1-2; D possibly corresponds to TRBD1 (6 bases). The V gene lost 4 bases and the J gene lost 5 bases, with 15 bases spanning the gap. Germline V lookup: CDR1 SGHNT, CDR2 YYREEE (reference sequence). The CDR3 has 14 residues.